This passage covers 20 T cell receptor beta chains from one sample sequenced in a study of cytomegalovirus exposure and HLA in healthy donors. With 60 Vbeta and 13 Jbeta primers, the PCR was carried out. Some clones are missing from TCRdb's copy, which holds only in-frame ones; the method was immunoSEQ multiplex PCR. The sample yields roughly 98,000 clones, under 70% seen once. Sequenced: PBMCs. The receptor set was obtained from a man in his fifties in good health and CMV-seronegative.

V gene TRBV28 combines with J gene TRBJ2-7; 11 bases are a match to TRBD1. The CDR3 is 15 residues long. CDR1 is MDHEN, CDR2 SYDVKM, per germline. The V gene end was trimmed by 6 bases and the J gene end by 6 bases; junction bases not matched to a gene: 10. The CDR3 reads CASRTTGQGAVEQYF. The CDR3 DNA follows: TGTGCCAGCAGAACTACCGGACAGGGGGCGGTCGAGCAGTACTTC.

V and J are TRBV10-2 and TRBJ2-3; the match to TRBD2 covers 8 bases. Trimming took 7 bases from V and 0 from J; bases not matched to a gene: 6. CDR3 size: 15 residues. The V gene's germline CDR1 is WSHSY and CDR2 SAAADI. The CDR3: CASKLLAASTDTQYF. The CDR3, as DNA: TGCGCCAGCAAGCTACTAGCGGCTAGCACAGATACGCAGTATTTT.

The count of this clone is one. The V call is TRBV11-2, the J call TRBJ2-5; 11 bases align to TRBD2. The V segment lost 5 bases and the J segment 1 base; nucleotides outside the gene matches: 12. The CDR3 has 18 amino acids. Looked up from germline, CDR1 is SGHAT and CDR2 is FQNNGV. The CDR3 nucleotides read TGTGCCAGCAGCCCCGAGACAAGACTAGCGGGGTTCCAAGAGACCCAGTACTTC. It encodes CASSPETRLAGFQETQYF.

This clone was seen more than once but under ten times. The chain carries TRBV5-4 and TRBJ2-1; 10 bases match TRBD1. Germline trimming cut 6 bases from V and 3 bases from J; bases unmatched to any gene: 6. Germline lookup yields CDR1 SGHNT and CDR2 YYREEE (reference sequence). This CDR3 contains 15 residues. CDR3 in amino acids: CASNFGQGVYNEQFF. The CDR3 DNA is TGTGCCAGCAACTTCGGACAGGGGGTCTACAATGAGCAGTTCTTC. The complete variable domain, with remaining parts taken from reference TRBV5-4 and TRBJ2-1, reads ETGVTQSPTHLIKTRGQQVTLRCSSQSGHNTVSWYQQALGQGPQFIFQYYREEENGRGNFPPRFSGLQFPNYSSELNVNALELDDSALYLCASNFGQGVYNEQFFGPGTRLTVL.

This clone was observed a few times. This chain links TRBV9 with TRBJ2-1; 10 bases align to TRBD2. The CDR3 contains 16 residues. The germline CDR1 and CDR2 sequences are SGDLS and YYNGEE. J gave up 0 bases and V 4 bases, and 4 bases lay outside the gene matches. CDR3: CASSPRLAGSYNEQFF. The DNA for the CDR3 is TGTGCCAGCAGCCCTCGACTAGCGGGCTCCTACAATGAGCAGTTCTTC.

The chain recombines TRBV27 with TRBJ2-3, with 9 bases identical to TRBD1. The CDR3 has 15 amino acids. Germline trimming cut 7 bases from V and 6 bases from J; bases unmatched to any gene: 11. Germline assignment: CDR1 MNHEY and CDR2 SMNVEV (reference sequence). CDR3 sequence reads: CASTLHRGRRDTQYF. DNA of the CDR3: TGTGCCAGCACCCTTCACAGGGGGCGCAGGGATACGCAGTATTTT.

The CDR3 loop is CASSFRRVETEAFF. In nucleotides, the CDR3 is TGTGCCAGCAGTTTTCGCAGGGTGGAGACTGAAGCTTTCTTT. The chain links TRBV6-5 to TRBJ1-1, with D possibly TRBD1 on 5 matching bases. CDR1 and CDR2 from the germline V gene are MNHEY and SVGAGI. Trimming took off 4 bases at V and 5 bases at J, with 14 bases between the two ends. CDR3 length equals 14 residues.

The chain combines TRBV2 with TRBJ1-5; 7 positions agree with TRBD1. The CDR3 spans 15 residues. V shed 3 bases, J shed 8 bases, and the junction held 10 bases outside the gene matches. CDR1 is SNHLY, CDR2 FYNNEI, per germline. The CDR3 here is CASSEVLQGGEPQHF. The DNA of the CDR3 is TGTGCCAGCAGTGAGGTTCTCCAGGGGGGAGAGCCCCAGCATTTT.

The chain recombines TRBV9 with TRBJ2-2, with D perhaps matching TRBD1 (5 bases). Germline V lookup: CDR1 SGDLS, CDR2 YYNGEE. V gave up 3 bases and J gave up 6 bases, with 18 bases separating them. The CDR3 totals 16 residues. As DNA, the CDR3 is TGTGCCAGCAGCGATCATACCAGGGTACTTGCCGGGGAGCTGTTTTTT. This translates into CASSDHTRVLAGELFF.

This clone was picked up a small number of times. The chain employs TRBV5-5 and TRBJ2-7; 8 positions agree with TRBD1. Germline V gene sequence: CDR1 SGHKS, CDR2 YYEKEE (reference sequence). J lost 2 bases, V lost 3 bases, and 4 bases had no gene match. The length of the CDR3 is 14 residues. The CDR3 coding sequence is TGTGCCAGCAGCTGGGGACAGGTTACCTACGAGCAGTACTTC. This codes for CASSWGQVTYEQYF.

This clone was found once. CDR3 DNA sequence: TGTGCCAGCAGCACAACCGGGACAGGGAGCAATCAGCCCCAGCATTTT. Amino acid sequence: CASSTTGTGSNQPQHF. V usage is TRBV21-1 and J usage is TRBJ1-5; the table's D gene call, TRBD1, was not cross checked with the DNA. TRBV21-1 is designated a pseudogene. CDR3 length: 16 amino acids.

This clone appeared a single time. This chain links TRBV5-3 with TRBJ1-5; TRBD1 agrees at 7 bases. TRBV5-3 is an open reading frame, and its role is uncertain. The V and J ends lost 8 bases and 3 bases, in that order; junction bases with no gene match: 8. There are 14 residues in the CDR3. The CDR3 nucleotides are TGTGCCAGGTTCGGGACAGAATCCAATCAGCCCCAGCATTTT. Amino acids: CARFGTESNQPQHF.

The chain links TRBV7-9 to TRBJ2-3; 9 bases align to TRBD1. The CDR3 has 15 residues. From germline, CDR1 is SEHNR and CDR2 FQNEAQ (reference sequence). Trimming at V came to 6 bases and at J to 1 base, leaving 5 bases not matched to a gene. CDR3 in DNA: TGTGCCAGCAGACCGGGACAGGGCCGCACAGATACGCAGTATTTT. Translation: CASRPGQGRTDTQYF.

The chain joins TRBV7-9 to TRBJ1-1; D not resolved. Germline V lookup: CDR1 SEHNR, CDR2 FQNEAQ (reference sequence). Between the trimmed V and J ends, which lost 4 bases and 1 base, there was a span of 10 bases. The length of the CDR3 is 14 residues. CDR3 in DNA: TGTGCCAGCAGCTCCACACAGACGAACACTGAAGCTTTCTTT. Encoded protein: CASSSTQTNTEAFF.

Ten or more counts support this clone. V and J are TRBV7-3 and TRBJ1-1; a possible D gene is TRBD1 (6 bases). CDR1 SGHTA and CDR2 FQGTGA come from the germline V gene. The CDR3 runs to 14 residues. Trimming left V 2 bases short and J 4 bases short, with 11 bases between. The CDR3 region is CASSLGGSATEAFF. The CDR3 DNA reads as TGTGCCAGCAGCTTAGGGGGCTCAGCCACTGAAGCTTTCTTT.

The CDR3 loop reads CASTQSPQGSFYGYTF. Here the CDR3 DNA reads TGTGCCAGTACCCAAAGCCCTCAGGGATCATTCTATGGCTACACCTTC. J is TRBJ1-2 and V is TRBV19; possible D gene TRBD1, 5 bases. Germline assignment: CDR1 LNHDA and CDR2 SQIVND (reference sequence). CDR3 length equals 16 residues. Trimming removed 7 bases at V and 4 bases at J, with 22 bases between.

V is TRBV11-1 and J is TRBJ2-2; D is possibly TRBD1 (6 bases). Germline V gene lookup returns CDR1 SGHAT and CDR2 FQDESV (reference sequence). Trimming left V 0 bases short and J 7 bases short, with 15 bases between. This CDR3 has 16 amino acids. CDR3 protein: CASSLAGTTSLGELFF. CDR3 sequence (DNA): TGTGCCAGCAGCTTAGCGGGGACAACCTCCCTCGGGGAGCTGTTTTTT.

This clone has just a few counts. The chain is built from TRBV27 and TRBJ1-6, with D perhaps matching TRBD1 (5 bases). V lost 7 bases and J 10 bases, leaving 20 bases between the germline ends. The CDR3 is 15 amino acids. Germline CDR1 reads MNHEY; CDR2 reads SMNVEV (reference sequence). As DNA, the CDR3 is TGTGCCAGCACTCTCTGGGCGGGGGAGGCGTCACCCCTCCACTTT. Amino acid sequence: CASTLWAGEASPLHF.

A few counts support this clone. This chain uses TRBV2 with TRBJ2-7; D possibly corresponds to TRBD1 (6 bases). The germline V gene has CDR1 SNHLY and CDR2 FYNNEI. This CDR3 region has 14 residues. Deletions cut 6 bases from V and 3 bases from J, with 15 bases between. The CDR3 is CASRPTGYDYEQYF. The CDR3, as DNA: TGTGCCAGCAGGCCGACAGGTTACGACTACGAGCAGTACTTC.

In its sample, this clone is medium-sized. This chain joins TRBV6-1 and TRBJ2-1, with 10 nucleotides matching TRBD2. The CDR3 consists of 16 residues. V was clipped by 3 bases and J by 8 bases; unmatched bases: 10. Germline values: CDR1 MNHNS, CDR2 SASEGT. CDR3 nucleotides: TGTGCCAGCAGTGAGCGTAGCGGGGGGACGGCCGATGAGCAGTTCTTC. It codes for CASSERSGGTADEQFF.